The sequence of this T cell receptor (beta chain) was determined in a study of beta chain features in type 1 diabetes. Trimming shortened V by 1 base and J by 1 base, and 7 bases separated the two germline ends. This CDR3 contains 14 residues. The germline CDR1 and CDR2 sequences are SGHTA and FQGNSA. About 120 mL of blood, on average, came from one heparinised draw per donor. Expressed TCRB transcripts were sequenced, since all the RNA that had been isolated was reverse transcribed. Clones were read by immunoSEQ multiplex PCR, and TCRdb kept only the in-frame ones, dropping some. The sample carries 300,000 or so clones, roughly 8% recorded once.

Sample: central memory CD4+ T cells from blood. The chain recombines TRBV7-2 with TRBJ2-5, with a tentative D call TRBD1 (6 bases). The sequence was obtained from a woman between 18 and 29 years old in good health. The CDR3, as DNA: TGTGCCAGCAGCTTAGGGACAGTCCAAGAGACCCAGTACTTC. Amino acids: CASSLGTVQETQYF.